Following are 6 T cell receptor beta chains from one sample sequenced in a study of response to subunit inactivated influenza vaccine. MiXCR was run by TCRdb on the RT-PCR reads, yielding one entry per CDR3 protein. The table lists 630,000 or so distinct CDR3 sequences, about 15% of them singletons. The specimen comprised PBMCs from blood, sampled about 12 days after vaccination. Source of these receptors: a man aged 50-59 years who received an inactivated influenza vaccine.

The chain links TRBV28 to TRBJ2-2, with D hard to call. Trimming stripped 7 bases from V and 3 bases from J, with 21 bases between. This CDR3 contains 17 residues. The germline CDR1 and CDR2 sequences are MDHEN and SYDVKM. The CDR3 sequence is CASTPGLKNRDTGELFF. The CDR3 DNA reads as TGTGCCAGCACCCCGGGTCTTAAAAATCGGGACACCGGGGAGCTGTTTTTT. The full variable domain, with the rest looked up from reference TRBV28 and TRBJ2-2, is DVKVTQSSRYLVKRTGEKVFLECVQDMDHENMFWYRQDPGLGLRLIYFSYDVKMKEKGDIPEGYSVSREKKERFSLILESASTNQTSMYLCASTPGLKNRDTGELFFGEGSRLTVL.

There are a few counts of this clonotype. This chain joins TRBV10-3 and TRBJ2-7; TRBD1 or TRBD2 may be the D gene (5 bases each). V was clipped by 6 bases and J by 0 bases, with 12 bases between them. Germline V gene sequence: CDR1 ENHRY, CDR2 SYGVKD. The CDR3 covers 14 residues. The CDR3 DNA follows: TGTGCCATCAGCACCGGGGCACTCTCCTACGAGCAGTACTTC. Residues: CAISTGALSYEQYF.

This clonotype showed up just a few times. The genes are TRBV6-2 or TRBV6-3 and TRBJ2-3; possible D gene TRBD2, 5 bases. This CDR3 has 12 amino acids. In germline, CDR1 is MNHEY, CDR2 SVGEGT. V was shortened by 6 bases and J by 6 bases, with 10 bases between the two germline ends. The CDR3 loop reads CASRDSSDTQYF. The CDR3 DNA reads as TGTGCCAGCAGGGACTCCTCGGATACGCAGTATTTT.

In nucleotides, the CDR3 is TGCGCCAGCAGCCTATTCGGGGAGTCCTACGAGCAGTACTTC. It translates to CASSLFGESYEQYF. This chain joins TRBV5-1 and TRBJ2-7, with D perhaps TRBD2 (5 bases). Germline CDR1 reads SGHRS; CDR2 reads YFSETQ. Trimming stripped 4 bases from V and 1 base from J, with 12 bases between. The CDR3 loop spans 14 amino acids. The full variable domain, in which reference TRBV5-1 and TRBJ2-7 provide the parts outside the CDR3, is KAGVTQTPRYLIKTRGQQVTLSCSPISGHRSVSWYQQTPGQGLQFLFEYFSETQRNKGNFPGRFSGRQFSNSRSEMNVSTLELGDSALYLCASSLFGESYEQYFGPGTRLTVT.

This clonotype was seen ten or more times. The chain is built from TRBV12-3 or TRBV12-4 and TRBJ1-1, with D perhaps TRBD1 (5 bases). The CDR3 has 13 residues. V lost 3 bases and J 3 bases, leaving 8 bases between the germline ends. CDR3 nucleotides: TGTGCCAGCAGTTTCGGGGGGTACACTGAAGCTTTCTTT. Encoded protein: CASSFGGYTEAFF.

V usage is TRBV6-5 and J usage is TRBJ2-1; maybe TRBD1 (5 bases). V dropped 2 bases and J dropped 0 bases, with 14 bases sitting between them. Germline loops: CDR1 MNHEY, CDR2 SVGAGI. The CDR3 sequence is 17 residues long. CDR3 residues: CASSYPFRQSSYNEQFF. The CDR3 DNA reads TGTGCCAGCAGTTACCCGTTCCGACAGAGCTCCTACAATGAGCAGTTCTTC.